This TCR beta chain is from a study of blood T cell repertoires in COVID-19. Study background: Whether acute or convalescent, the COVID-19 samples came from the United States, Italy and Spain.

The CDR3 consists of 14 residues. Trimming stripped 3 bases from V and 4 bases from J, with 12 bases between. From germline, CDR1 is MNHNS and CDR2 SASEGT. Donors in Cohort 3 who had recovered were those with two negative PCRs, healthcare professional clearance, or resolution of their symptoms. In the authors' methods: Reference gene primer amplification in the assay estimated nucleated cell counts. Repertoires were generated with immunoSEQ multiplex PCR, while TCRdb's copy carries only in-frame clones and drops some. V and J calls and clone size come straight from that table; D and trimming were deduced from the DNA. This sample carries fewer than 300,000 clones, 85% of them seen once, and the ten largest clones take 2% to 3%.

V gene TRBV6-1 combines with J gene TRBJ1-2, with D maybe TRBD1 (6 bases). This clonotype was obtained from a woman in her fifties or sixties who had recovered from COVID-19. Sequences were obtained from PBMCs or T cells enriched from blood (not recorded which). In nucleotides, the CDR3 is TGTGCCAGCAGTGAGTTCCAGGGGATCTATGGCTACACCTTC. Translating it yields CASSEFQGIYGYTF.